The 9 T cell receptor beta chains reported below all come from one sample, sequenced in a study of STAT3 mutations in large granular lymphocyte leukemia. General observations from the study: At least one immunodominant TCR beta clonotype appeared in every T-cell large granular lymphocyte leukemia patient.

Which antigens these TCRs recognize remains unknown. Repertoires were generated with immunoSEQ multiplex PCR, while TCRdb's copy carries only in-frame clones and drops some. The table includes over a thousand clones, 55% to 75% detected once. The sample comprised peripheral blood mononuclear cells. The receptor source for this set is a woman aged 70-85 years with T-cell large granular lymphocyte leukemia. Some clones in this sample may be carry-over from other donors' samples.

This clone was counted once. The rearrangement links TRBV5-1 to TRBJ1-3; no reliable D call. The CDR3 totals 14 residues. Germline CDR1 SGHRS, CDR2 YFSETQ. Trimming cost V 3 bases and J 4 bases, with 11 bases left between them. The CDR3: CASSSMATGNTIYF. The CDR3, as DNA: TGCGCCAGCAGCTCGATGGCCACAGGAAACACCATATATTTT.

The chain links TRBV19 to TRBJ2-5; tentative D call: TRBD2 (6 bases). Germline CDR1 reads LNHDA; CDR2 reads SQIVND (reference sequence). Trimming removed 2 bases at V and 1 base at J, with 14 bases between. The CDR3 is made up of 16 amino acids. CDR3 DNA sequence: TGTGCCAGTAGTATAAGTGCGGGACTGCGCCAAGAGACCCAGTACTTC. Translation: CASSISAGLRQETQYF.

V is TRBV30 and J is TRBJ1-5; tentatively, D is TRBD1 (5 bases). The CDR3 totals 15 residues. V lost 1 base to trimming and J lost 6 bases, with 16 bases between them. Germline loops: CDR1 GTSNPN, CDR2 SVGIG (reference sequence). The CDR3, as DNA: TGTGCCTGGAGTGGGGACCGGGGTATTGTTCAGCCCCAGCATTTT. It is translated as CAWSGDRGIVQPQHF.

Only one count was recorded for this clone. Here the CDR3 DNA reads TGTGCCAGCTCACCACCCGTGTACTCTGGAAACACCATATATTTT. Translating it yields CASSPPVYSGNTIYF. This sequence joins TRBV18 and TRBJ1-3; D remains ambiguous. The germline gives CDR1 KGHSH, CDR2 LQKENI. The CDR3 runs 15 residues. V lost 0 bases and J lost 0, with 6 bases in between.

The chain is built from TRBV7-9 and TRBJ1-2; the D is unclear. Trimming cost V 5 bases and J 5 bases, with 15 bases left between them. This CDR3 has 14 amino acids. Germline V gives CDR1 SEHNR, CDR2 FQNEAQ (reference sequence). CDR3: CASSGGRLVYGYTF. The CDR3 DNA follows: TGTGCCAGCAGCGGTGGACGACTGGTATATGGCTACACCTTC.

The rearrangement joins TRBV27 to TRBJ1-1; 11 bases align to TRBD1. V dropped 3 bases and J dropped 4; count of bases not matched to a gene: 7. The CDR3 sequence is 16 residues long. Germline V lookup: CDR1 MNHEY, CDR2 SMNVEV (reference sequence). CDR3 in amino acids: CASSLTGTGGGTEAFF. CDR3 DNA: TGTGCCAGCAGTTTGACCGGGACAGGGGGGGGCACTGAAGCTTTCTTT.

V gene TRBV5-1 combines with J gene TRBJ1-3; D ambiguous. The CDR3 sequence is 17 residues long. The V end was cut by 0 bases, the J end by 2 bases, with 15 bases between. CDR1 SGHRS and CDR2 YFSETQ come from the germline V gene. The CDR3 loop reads CASSLGWARSTGNTIYF. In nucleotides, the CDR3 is TGCGCCAGCAGCTTGGGGTGGGCCAGGAGCACTGGAAACACCATATATTTT. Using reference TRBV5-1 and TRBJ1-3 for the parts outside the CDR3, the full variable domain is KAGVTQTPRYLIKTRGQQVTLSCSPISGHRSVSWYQQTPGQGLQFLFEYFSETQRNKGNFPGRFSGRQFSNSRSEMNVSTLELGDSALYLCASSLGWARSTGNTIYFGEGSWLTVV.

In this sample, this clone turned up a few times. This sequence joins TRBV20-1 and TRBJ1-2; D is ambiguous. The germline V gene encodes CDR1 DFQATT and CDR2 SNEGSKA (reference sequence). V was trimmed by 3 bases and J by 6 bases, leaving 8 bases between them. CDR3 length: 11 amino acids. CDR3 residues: CSARIQHGYTF. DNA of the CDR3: TGCAGTGCTAGGATCCAGCATGGCTACACCTTC.

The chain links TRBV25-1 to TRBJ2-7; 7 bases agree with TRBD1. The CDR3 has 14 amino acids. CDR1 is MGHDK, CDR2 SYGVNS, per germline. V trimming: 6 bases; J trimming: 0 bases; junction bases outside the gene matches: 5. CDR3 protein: CASRGTDGSYEQYF. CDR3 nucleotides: TGTGCCAGCAGGGGGACAGACGGCTCCTACGAGCAGTACTTC.